The source of this T cell receptor (beta chain) is a study of molecular identifiers for immune sequencing clone quantification. TCRdb reprocessed the PCR reads via MiXCR and lists one record per CDR3 protein. The table has roughly 320,000 distinct CDR3 sequences, around a fifth seen once; the top ten hold about 0.81%. Points from the study as a whole: One million naive cells reportedly did not prevent detection of spiked Jurkat TCR RNA from one cell. Identical barcode-sharing TCR molecules could lead to underestimated sizes for highly expanded clones.

Per the germline V gene, CDR1 is SGHRS and CDR2 is YFSETQ. The CDR3 consists of 16 residues. V gave up 1 base and J gave up 0 bases, with 14 bases separating them. This clonotype was counted at least ten times. The antigen is undetermined. Sorting defined naive CD8 T cells as CD8+CD4-CCR7+CD45RA+. This sequence was found in a human donor in good health. Some libraries in this study had Jurkat cell RNA spiked in. The rearrangement links TRBV5-1 to TRBJ2-7, with D perhaps TRBD2 (6 bases). Sequences were obtained from naive CD8+ T cells from blood, with Jurkat cell RNA spiked in. Subset meaning: FACS-sorted CD8+CD4-CCR7+CD45RA+ naive T cells. The chain's CDR3 is CASSLYGTDSSYEQYF. The CDR3 DNA reads as TGCGCCAGCAGCTTGTACGGGACTGACAGCTCCTACGAGCAGTACTTC.